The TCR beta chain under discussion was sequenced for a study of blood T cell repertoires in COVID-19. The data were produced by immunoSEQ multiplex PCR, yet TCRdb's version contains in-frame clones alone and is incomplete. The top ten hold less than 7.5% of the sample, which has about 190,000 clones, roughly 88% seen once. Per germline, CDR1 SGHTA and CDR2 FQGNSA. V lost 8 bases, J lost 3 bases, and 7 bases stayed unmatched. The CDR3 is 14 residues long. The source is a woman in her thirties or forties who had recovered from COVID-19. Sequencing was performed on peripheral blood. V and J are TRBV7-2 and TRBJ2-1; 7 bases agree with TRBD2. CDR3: CASVLAANYNEQFF. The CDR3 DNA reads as TGTGCCAGCGTCCTAGCGGCCAACTACAATGAGCAGTTCTTC.